This T cell receptor beta chain was found in a study of blood T cell repertoires in COVID-19. Study background: T cells, B-cell-depleted T cells, or PBMCs provided the cDNA or gDNA that served as material.

J lost 3 bases, V lost 5 bases, and 16 bases had no gene match. The CDR3 runs to 19 residues. Germline CDR1 reads SGHNT; CDR2 reads YENEEA. Which cohort a participant joined came from the clinical history participants gave. Sequenced by immunoSEQ multiplex PCR; TCRdb stores in-frame clones only, minus some. Of over 200,000 clones listed, around 84% were seen once; the top ten hold approximately 6.6%. The sample taken for sequencing was PBMCs or T cells enriched from blood (not recorded which). The clonotype was recovered from a woman in her thirties or forties who had recovered from COVID-19. The chain couples TRBV11-3 to TRBJ2-3, with TRBD2 matching 11 bases. This chain's CDR3 is CASSLRLAGSPPGTDTQYF. CDR3 nucleotides: TGTGCCAGCAGCCTCCGACTAGCGGGGTCGCCGCCGGGGACAGATACGCAGTATTTT.